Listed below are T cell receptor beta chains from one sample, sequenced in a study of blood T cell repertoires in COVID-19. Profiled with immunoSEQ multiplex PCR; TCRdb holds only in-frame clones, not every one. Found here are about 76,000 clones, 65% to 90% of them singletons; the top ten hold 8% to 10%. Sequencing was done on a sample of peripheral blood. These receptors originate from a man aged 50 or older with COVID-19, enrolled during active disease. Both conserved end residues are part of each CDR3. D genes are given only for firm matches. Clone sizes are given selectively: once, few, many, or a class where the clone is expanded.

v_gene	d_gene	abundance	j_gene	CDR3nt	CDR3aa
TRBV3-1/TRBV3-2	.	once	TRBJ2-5	TGTGCCAGCAGCCAAGATTTCTCGCAAGAGACCCAGTACTTC	CASSQDFSQETQYF
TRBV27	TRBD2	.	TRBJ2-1	TGTGCCAGCAGTTTACGGACTAGCTCCTACAATGAGCAGTTCTTC	CASSLRTSSYNEQFF
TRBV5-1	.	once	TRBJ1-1	TGCGCCAGCAGAGTACCCGGGGAGGCGGGAGCTTTCTTT	CASRVPGEAGAFF
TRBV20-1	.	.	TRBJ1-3	TGCAGTGCTAGTCGTCAGGATGGAAACACCATATATTTT	CSASRQDGNTIYF
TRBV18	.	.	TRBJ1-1	TGTGCCAGCTCACTACCTTACATGAACACTGAAGCTTTCTTT	CASSLPYMNTEAFF
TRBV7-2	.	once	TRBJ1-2	TGTGCCAGCAGCTTGGCGGGGGGCAGTGTTAGTTATGGCTACACCTTC	CASSLAGGSVSYGYTF
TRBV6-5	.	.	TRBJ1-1	TGTGCCAGCAGACTCTGGGGGGGCCTGAACACTGAAGCTTTCTTT	CASRLWGGLNTEAFF
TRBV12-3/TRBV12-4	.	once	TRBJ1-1	TGTGCCAGCACCTGGGGAGGGGAAGCTTTCTTT	CASTWGGEAFF
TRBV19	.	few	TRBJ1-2	TGTGCCAGTAGTCCCGGGTCCTATGGCTACACCTTC	CASSPGSYGYTF
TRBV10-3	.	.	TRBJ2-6	TGTGCCATCAAATCCCAGGCATCTGGGGCCAACGTCCTGACTTTC	CAIKSQASGANVLTF
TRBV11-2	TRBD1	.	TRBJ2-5	TGTGCCAGCAGCTTAGCCCGACAGGGCAGCGCCCAGTACTTC	CASSLARQGSAQYF
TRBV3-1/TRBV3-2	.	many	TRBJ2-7	TGTGCCAGCAGCCAAGTAAGCGACGAGCAGTACTTC	CASSQVSDEQYF
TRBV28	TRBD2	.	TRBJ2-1	TGTGCCAGTAAGTTGAACGGGAGGGACAATGAGCAGTTCTTC	CASKLNGRDNEQFF
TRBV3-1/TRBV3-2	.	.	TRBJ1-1	TGTGCCAGCAGCCAAGCGGTCGGGAACACTGAAGCTTTCTTT	CASSQAVGNTEAFF
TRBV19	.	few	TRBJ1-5	TGTGCCAGTAGTGTCTGGACAGAGAGCAATCAGCCCCAGCATTTT	CASSVWTESNQPQHF
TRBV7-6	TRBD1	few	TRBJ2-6	TGTGCCAGCAGCTCGGGACAGGGCACTGGGGCCAACGTCCTGACTTTC	CASSSGQGTGANVLTF
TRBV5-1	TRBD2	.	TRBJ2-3	TGCGCCAGCAGCTTGGCCGGGACTAGCGGGAGAGTTAGCACAGATACGCAGTATTTT	CASSLAGTSGRVSTDTQYF
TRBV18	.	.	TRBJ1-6	TGTGCCAGCTCACAACAGGGAAATTCACCCCTCCACTTT	CASSQQGNSPLHF
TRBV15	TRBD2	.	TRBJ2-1	TGTGCCACCAGCAGAGGGGGACTAGCGAATTACAATGAGCAGTTCTTC	CATSRGGLANYNEQFF
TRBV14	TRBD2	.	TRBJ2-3	TGTGCCAGCAGCCAAGGTTCTAGCGGGGTAGATACGCAGTATTTT	CASSQGSSGVDTQYF
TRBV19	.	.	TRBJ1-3	TGTGCCACCTATCCGAGAGGCGTTGTGAGCTCTGGAAACACCATATATTTT	CATYPRGVVSSGNTIYF
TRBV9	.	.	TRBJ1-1	TGTGCCAGCAGCCGCGGGTTGAACACTGAAGCTTTCTTT	CASSRGLNTEAFF
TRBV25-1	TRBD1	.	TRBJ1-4	TGTGCCAGCTCACCAGGGGGGCGTAATGAAAAACTGTTTTTT	CASSPGGRNEKLFF
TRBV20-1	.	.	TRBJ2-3	TGCAGTGCTCGAATTGGGCATACGCAGTATTTT	CSARIGHTQYF
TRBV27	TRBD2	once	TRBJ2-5	TGTGCCAGCAGTCCACGGACTAGCGGGGCCCAAGAGACCCAGTACTTC	CASSPRTSGAQETQYF
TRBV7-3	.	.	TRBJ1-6	TGTGCCAGCAGCGCGCAGGGATCCTCTTCACCCCTCCACTTT	CASSAQGSSSPLHF
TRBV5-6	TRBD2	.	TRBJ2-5	TGTGCCAGCAGCTTAATTGGGGGAGACGGGGGAGGGGAGACCCAGTACTTC	CASSLIGGDGGGETQYF
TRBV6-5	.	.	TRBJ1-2	TGTGCCAGCAGTTACTCTGGACAGAAGACCAATGGCTACACCTTC	CASSYSGQKTNGYTF